These 10 T cell receptor beta chains were all obtained from the same sample, sequenced in a study of cytomegalovirus exposure and HLA in healthy donors. 60 Vbeta and 13 Jbeta primers were used in PCR. Generated by immunoSEQ multiplex PCR, the TCRdb table keeps only in-frame clones and is missing some. The sample contains about 160,000 clones, around four fifths of which appear only once. The sequenced sample was PBMCs. The receptors were sampled from a man under 40 in good health and CMV-seronegative.

V is TRBV19 and J is TRBJ1-1; 10 bases are shared with TRBD1. CDR1 and CDR2 from the germline V gene are LNHDA and SQIVND (reference sequence). Losses at the gene ends were 5 bases for V and 0 bases for J; bases not matched to a gene: 6. There are 16 residues in the CDR3. The CDR3 loop is CASSLETGGLNTEAFF. The CDR3 bases are TGTGCCAGTAGTTTGGAGACAGGGGGCTTGAACACTGAAGCTTTCTTT.

V gene TRBV7-2 combines with J gene TRBJ2-2; possibly TRBD1 for D (6 bases). V lost 5 bases and J 2 bases, leaving 12 bases between the germline ends. This CDR3 contains 15 residues. Germline assignment: CDR1 SGHTA and CDR2 FQGNSA. CDR3 bases: TGTGCCAGCAGCCCTACACAGGGAAACACCGGGGAGCTGTTTTTT. Protein sequence: CASSPTQGNTGELFF.

This rearrangement joins TRBV29-1 to TRBJ1-1; 7 nucleotides agree with TRBD1. Germline CDR1 is SQVTM and CDR2 is ANQGSEA. Trimming at V came to 4 bases and at J to 6 bases, leaving 8 bases not matched to a gene. The length of the CDR3 is 13 residues. CDR3 loop: CSVARQGIPEAFF. Here the CDR3 DNA reads TGCAGCGTTGCGCGACAGGGAATCCCTGAAGCTTTCTTT. Drawing the rest from reference TRBV29-1 and TRBJ1-1, the complete variable domain is SAVISQKPSRDICQRGTSLTIQCQVDSQVTMMFWYRQQPGQSLTLIATANQGSEATYESGFVIDKFPISRPNLTFSTLTVSNMSPEDSSIYLCSVARQGIPEAFFGQGTRLTVV.

The V gene is TRBV7-2, the J gene TRBJ1-5; a weak D match, TRBD1 (5 bases). The V and J ends lost 0 bases and 5 bases respectively, with 11 bases between them. Per germline, CDR1 SGHTA and CDR2 FQGNSA. The CDR3 extends over 15 amino acids. For the CDR3, the DNA is TGTGCCAGCAGCTTAGCGCCAGGGAAATATCAGCCCCAGCATTTT. As protein: CASSLAPGKYQPQHF.

This chain uses TRBV30 with TRBJ2-5; D not certain. The assigned J gene may be wrong: the sequence end matches TRBJ2-7 better. The CDR3 is 11 amino acids. Germline CDR1 and CDR2: GTSNPN and SVGIG (reference sequence). CDR3 nucleotides: TGTGCCTGGGGGTTGGGCTACGAGCAGTACTTC. It yields the protein CAWGLGYEQYF.

This chain joins TRBV4-3 and TRBJ1-4, with a possible D match to TRBD1 (6 bases). The CDR3 is made up of 15 amino acids. V dropped 1 base and J dropped 6 bases, with 12 bases sitting between them. Germline V gene lookup returns CDR1 LGHNA and CDR2 YSLEER. The CDR3: CASSQGAGGHEKLFF. The CDR3 DNA follows: TGCGCCAGCAGCCAAGGTGCGGGGGGGCATGAAAAACTGTTTTTT.

This clone showed up just a few times. The V call is TRBV6-5, the J call TRBJ2-7; tentatively, D is TRBD2 (5 bases). CDR3 size: 12 residues. Trimming removed 5 bases at V and 6 bases at J, with 11 bases between. Looked up from germline, CDR1 is MNHEY and CDR2 is SVGAGI. CDR3 nucleotides: TGTGCCAGCAGTCGGGGTCAACGCGAGCAGTACTTC. It is translated as CASSRGQREQYF.

V gene TRBV28 combines with J gene TRBJ2-5; TRBD2 agrees at 11 bases. Germline CDR1 is MDHEN and CDR2 is SYDVKM. With 3 bases clipped from V and 3 bases from J, the junction kept 6 bases outside the gene matches. The CDR3 consists of 16 residues. The DNA of the CDR3 is TGTGCCAGCAGTTTGACCGGGACTAGCGGTGAAGAGACCCAGTACTTC. This gives the protein CASSLTGTSGEETQYF. The whole variable domain, filled in from reference TRBV28 and TRBJ2-5, reads DVKVTQSSRYLVKRTGEKVFLECVQDMDHENMFWYRQDPGLGLRLIYFSYDVKMKEKGDIPEGYSVSREKKERFSLILESASTNQTSMYLCASSLTGTSGEETQYFGPGTRLLVL.

This clone was seen a few times. The J gene is TRBJ2-1, the V gene TRBV7-2; no firm D call. With 10 bases removed from V and 0 bases from J, the gap between germline ends came to 10 bases. Germline V gene lookup returns CDR1 SGHTA and CDR2 FQGNSA. The CDR3 spans 13 residues. CDR3 DNA sequence: TGTGCCACCCAGTTGGTCTCCTACAATGAGCAGTTCTTC. This sequence encodes CATQLVSYNEQFF.

CDR3 loop: CASSFGLAGGTDTQYF. CDR3 bases: TGTGCCAGCAGTTTCGGACTAGCGGGGGGCACAGATACGCAGTATTTT. The J gene is TRBJ2-3, the V gene TRBV6-6; TRBD2 matches 13 bases. J was trimmed by 1 base and V by 4 bases; bases with no gene match: 2. The CDR3 consists of 16 residues. The germline V gene encodes CDR1 MNHNY and CDR2 SVGAGI (reference sequence).